The rows below give T cell receptor beta chains drawn from one sample of a study of blood T cell repertoires in COVID-19. Method: immunoSEQ multiplex PCR; TCRdb's copy keeps in-frame clones and lacks some. The sample lists a few hundred thousand clones; more than 75% were seen once. Material for sequencing was peripheral blood. The receptor source for this set is a human donor with acute or convalescent COVID-19. The donor label of this sample is uncertain. CDR3s leave out the opening cysteine and the closing phenylalanine or tryptophan.

>TRBV4-1|TRBJ2-2
ASSLREYTGELF
>TRBV6-4|TRBJ2-5
ASSEDRDRGWVIETQY
>TRBV6-5|TRBJ2-3
ASRRTSGGDTQY
>TRBV7-9|TRBJ2-1
ASSLRRDYNEQF
>TRBV6-5|TRBJ1-4
ASNNGWANEKLF
>TRBV7-9|TRBJ2-1
ASSLTLAGGHNEQF
>TRBV6-5|TRBJ1-5
ASSDHQGIRQPQH
>TRBV28|TRBJ1-2
ASSVTGYGYT
>TRBV18|TRBJ2-4
ASSPIRPLQGDIQY
>TRBV11-2|TRBJ1-2
ASSLVTGEAYGYT
>TRBV2|TRBJ1-5
ASSGPGTGKRNQPQH
>TRBV7-6|TRBJ1-1
ASSFATGLSEAF
>TRBV20-1|TRBJ2-7
SARDRDEQY
>TRBV27|TRBJ1-5
ASSSLSQGHQPQH
>TRBV13|TRBJ2-1
ASSVDRVNNEQF
>TRBV7-9|TRBJ1-1
ASSLVGDVTEAF
>TRBV3-1/TRBV3-2|TRBJ1-2
ASSQGASHYGYT
>TRBV2|TRBJ1-5
ASSGSYSNQPQH
>TRBV6-5|TRBJ2-5
ASRADRGGQETQY
>TRBV24-1|TRBJ1-2
ATNDIDYGYT
>TRBV20-1|TRBJ2-2
SASRSGELF
>TRBV7-9|TRBJ2-5
ASSRPAVEGVTQY
>TRBV5-5|TRBJ2-5
ASSLTAGTSVETQY
>TRBV5-5|TRBJ2-1
ASSWPGQGVSSEQF
>TRBV4-1|TRBJ1-5
ASSHRGPGAKSNQPQH
>TRBV7-2|TRBJ1-1
ASSSYRGNTEAF
>TRBV12-3/TRBV12-4|TRBJ2-7
ASKLRKGHEQY
>TRBV7-9|TRBJ1-1
ASSLTGGAIMNTEAF
>TRBV18|TRBJ2-1
ASSLRTGATYNEQF
>TRBV5-1|TRBJ1-5
ASSSGQNWSNQPQH
>TRBV11-2|TRBJ2-5
ASSLRLAGGLGETQY
>TRBV6-6|TRBJ1-5
ASSPGTSPLHQPQH
>TRBV19|TRBJ1-2
ASSIFLDRGRGSYGYT
>TRBV18|TRBJ2-3
ASSPTQGRADTQY
>TRBV10-2|TRBJ2-7
ASSQDRAGLGQY